A single sample gave rise to the 10 T cell receptor beta chains below, sequenced in a study of blood T cells in healthy people across ages (dated by TCRdb to 2015 to 2017). The receptor library was made with 5' RACE. The reads were generated on an Illumina HiSeq 2500. A second PCR of roughly 7 to 11 cycles was performed with a sample-barcoded 5' primer and a J-beta primer mix. TCRdb reprocessed the public reads (quality trimming at Q25 with fastp, clone calling with MiXCR) and kept in-frame beta chains. When rows share a CDR3 protein, they turn into one entry using the most common DNA and genes. This sample gives 730,000 or so distinct CDR3 sequences in total; about 42% of them show up just once. The ten largest make up 20% to 25% of the sample. Input material: blood. Every receptor here comes from a woman in her fifties or sixties in good health.

This clonotype is a singleton in its sample. V and J are TRBV12-3 or TRBV12-4 and TRBJ2-1; D is ambiguous. The V end lost 7 bases, the J end lost 6 bases, and 13 bases lay between the germline ends. CDR3 size: 13 residues. CDR3 sequence: CASTSLLFNEQFF. The CDR3 DNA sequence: TGTGCCAGCACCTCCCTATTGTTCAATGAGCAGTTCTTC.

This clonotype has just a few counts. V gene TRBV6-5 combines with J gene TRBJ2-7; 8 nucleotides line up with TRBD1. There are 13 residues in the CDR3. Germline CDR1 reads MNHEY; CDR2 reads SVGAGI. V was pared by 7 bases and J by 4 bases, with 6 bases of the junction left unmatched. CDR3 sequence reads: CASKIRGHYEQYF. The DNA for the CDR3 is TGTGCCAGCAAGATCAGGGGGCATTACGAGCAGTACTTC.

V and J are TRBV5-1 and TRBJ2-5; D may correspond to TRBD1 or TRBD2 (5 bases each). This CDR3 comprises 15 residues. Germline CDR1 reads SGHRS; CDR2 reads YFSETQ. V shed 4 bases and J shed 2 bases, with 15 bases lying between them. The CDR3 DNA reads as TGCGCCAGCAGCCCGCCTGGTGGGGGACAAGAGACCCAGTACTTC. Its translation: CASSPPGGGQETQYF. The variable domain in full, completed from reference TRBV5-1 and TRBJ2-5, reads KAGVTQTPRYLIKTRGQQVTLSCSPISGHRSVSWYQQTPGQGLQFLFEYFSETQRNKGNFPGRFSGRQFSNSRSEMNVSTLELGDSALYLCASSPPGGGQETQYFGPGTRLLVL.

V is TRBV12-3 or TRBV12-4 and J is TRBJ2-4; no definite D call. The CDR3 covers 16 residues. V was pared by 1 base and J by 1 base, with 11 bases between. The CDR3 nucleotides read TGTGCCAGCAGTTTAGGGGGAACACTTGCCAAAAACATTCAGTACTTC. Protein: CASSLGGTLAKNIQYF.

The chain combines TRBV4-3 with TRBJ2-4; D possibly corresponds to TRBD1 (5 bases). Matching the DNA end better, TRBJ2-7 makes the J call doubtful. The CDR3 spans 15 residues. The germline CDR1 and CDR2 sequences are LGHNA and YSLEER. CDR3 region: CASSQDRRQSYEQYF. CDR3 bases: TGCGCCAGCAGCCAAGACAGGAGACAGTCCTACGAGCAGTACTTC.

This sequence joins TRBV28 and TRBJ2-1; TRBD2 matches at 9 bases. CDR1 and CDR2 from the germline V gene are MDHEN and SYDVKM. V gave up 4 bases and J gave up 7 bases; unmatched junction bases: 8. This CDR3 has 15 amino acids. Here the CDR3 DNA reads TGTGCCAGCAGTTGTGAGGCTAGCGGGATTAATGAGCAGTTCTTC. Translation gives CASSCEASGINEQFF.

This clonotype was observed many times. The genes are TRBV7-2 and TRBJ2-5; 10 nucleotides agree with TRBD2. With 8 bases clipped from V and 11 bases from J, the junction kept 14 bases outside the gene matches. The CDR3 is 14 residues long. CDR1 is SGHTA and CDR2 is FQGNSA in the germline V gene. DNA for the CDR3: TGTGCCAGCGGATTAGCGGGGGGCCGACGAGAGCAGTACTTC. Encoded protein: CASGLAGGRREQYF. The entire variable domain, with the rest obtained from reference TRBV7-2 and TRBJ2-5, is as follows: GAGVSQSPSNKVTEKGKDVELRCDPISGHTALYWYRQSLGQGLEFLIYFQGNSAPDKSGLPSDRFSAERTGGSVSTLTIQRTQQEDSAVYLCASGLAGGRREQYFGPGTRLLVL.

CDR3 in DNA: TGCAGTGCTAAGGGATACACTGAAGCTTTCTTT. Protein sequence: CSAKGYTEAFF. The rearrangement joins TRBV20-1 to TRBJ1-1; D is unclear. The CDR3 covers 11 residues. V was trimmed by 4 bases and J by 3 bases, leaving 6 bases between them. The V gene's germline CDR1 is DFQATT and CDR2 SNEGSKA (reference sequence).

The chain combines TRBV24-1 with TRBJ2-7, with D unclear. CDR3 size: 12 residues. V was pared by 6 bases and J by 3 bases, with 8 bases between. CDR1 is KGHDR, CDR2 SFDVKD, per germline. The CDR3 DNA reads as TGTGCCACCAGTCAGGACGGCTACGAGCAGTACTTC. Translation: CATSQDGYEQYF.

This clonotype has more than one count but fewer than ten. The rearrangement links TRBV12-3 or TRBV12-4 to TRBJ1-2, with D tentatively TRBD1 (5 bases). The CDR3 runs to 13 residues. The ends were cut back, 7 bases at V and 8 bases at J, with 17 bases in the middle. The CDR3 loop reads CASTSPGAKGYTF. CDR3 bases: TGTGCCAGCACCTCTCCCGGGGCCAAGGGCTACACCTTC.